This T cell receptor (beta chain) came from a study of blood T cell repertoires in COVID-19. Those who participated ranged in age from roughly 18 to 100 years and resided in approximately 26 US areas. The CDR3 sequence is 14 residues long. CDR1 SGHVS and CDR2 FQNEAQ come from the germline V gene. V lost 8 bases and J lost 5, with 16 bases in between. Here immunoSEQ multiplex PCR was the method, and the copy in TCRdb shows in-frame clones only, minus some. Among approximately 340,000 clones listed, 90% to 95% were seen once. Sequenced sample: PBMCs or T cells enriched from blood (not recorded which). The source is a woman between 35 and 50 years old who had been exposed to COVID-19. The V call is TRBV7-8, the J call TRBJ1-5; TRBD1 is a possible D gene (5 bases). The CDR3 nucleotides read TGTGCCAGCGGGGCAGGGCAGCGGGATCAGCCCCAGCATTTT. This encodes CASGAGQRDQPQHF.